This TCR beta chain was sequenced during a study of blood T cell repertoires in COVID-19. This clone has only a few counts. Using immunoSEQ multiplex PCR, the repertoire was profiled, and TCRdb retains in-frame clones only, with some absent. Counted here are about 220,000 clones, roughly four fifths occurring once; the ten biggest clones make up less than 6%. The CDR3 sequence is 13 residues long. V was cut by 6 bases and J by 5 bases, with 11 bases left in between. Looked up from germline, CDR1 is SGHTA and CDR2 is FQGNSA. The chain recombines TRBV7-2 with TRBJ1-5; D is ambiguous. The TCR sequence derives from a woman in her 70s with COVID-19, enrolled during active disease. The sample comprised peripheral blood. The CDR3 region is CASSLDSHQPQHF. Written as DNA, the CDR3 is TGTGCCAGCAGTTTGGACTCGCATCAGCCCCAGCATTTT. Variable domain in full (rest from reference TRBV7-2 and TRBJ1-5): GAGVSQSPSNKVTEKGKDVELRCDPISGHTALYWYRQSLGQGLEFLIYFQGNSAPDKSGLPSDRFSAERTGGSVSTLTIQRTQQEDSAVYLCASSLDSHQPQHFGDGTRLSIL.